A single sample is the source of the 19 T cell receptor beta chains below, sequenced in a study of beta chain features in type 1 diabetes. Expressed TCRB transcripts got sequenced, as all isolated RNA was reverse transcribed. Measured with immunoSEQ multiplex PCR; TCRdb has only the in-frame clones, and not every one. The data show roughly 170,000 clones, about an eighth seen once. The sequencing input was central memory CD4+ T cells from blood. Receptors originate from a woman younger than 30 in good health.

This clone appeared a few times. This sequence joins TRBV7-9 and TRBJ2-7; TRBD2 is a possible D gene (5 bases). Germline V gene data show CDR1 as SEHNR and CDR2 as FQNEAQ (reference sequence). With 2 bases removed from V and 1 base from J, the gap between germline ends came to 12 bases. CDR3 length: 15 amino acids. CDR3 sequence (DNA): TGTGCCAGCAGCTTATTAACAGCGGTATCCTACGAGCAGTACTTC. It translates to CASSLLTAVSYEQYF.

This clone occurred a few times. The chain is built from TRBV28 and TRBJ2-2; TRBD1 aligns across 9 bases. Germline loops: CDR1 MDHEN, CDR2 SYDVKM. There are 13 residues in the CDR3. With 6 bases clipped from V and 7 bases from J, the junction kept 3 bases outside the gene matches. The CDR3 DNA reads as TGTGCCAGCAGACAGGGGGCAAACGGGGAGCTGTTTTTT. Amino acids: CASRQGANGELFF. Full variable domain (missing parts from reference TRBV28 and TRBJ2-2): DVKVTQSSRYLVKRTGEKVFLECVQDMDHENMFWYRQDPGLGLRLIYFSYDVKMKEKGDIPEGYSVSREKKERFSLILESASTNQTSMYLCASRQGANGELFFGEGSRLTVL.

There are a few counts of this clone. This chain links TRBV5-1 with TRBJ2-3; possibly TRBD2 for D (5 bases). Trimming took off 4 bases at V and 0 bases at J, with 12 bases between the two ends. Germline CDR1 and CDR2: SGHRS and YFSETQ. The CDR3 consists of 15 residues. CDR3 in DNA: TGCGCCAGCAGCCCGCCCCGGGGTAGCACAGATACGCAGTATTTT. Protein product: CASSPPRGSTDTQYF. Complete variable domain (other parts from reference TRBV5-1 and TRBJ2-3): KAGVTQTPRYLIKTRGQQVTLSCSPISGHRSVSWYQQTPGQGLQFLFEYFSETQRNKGNFPGRFSGRQFSNSRSEMNVSTLELGDSALYLCASSPPRGSTDTQYFGPGTRLTVL.

The sample holds a few counts of this clone. Other nucleotide sequences from this sample produce the same CDR3. V usage is TRBV7-8 and J usage is TRBJ2-1, with 7 bases lining up with TRBD1. Trimming at V came to 3 bases and at J to 2 bases, leaving 4 bases not matched to a gene. Germline assignment: CDR1 SGHVS and CDR2 FQNEAQ. The CDR3 covers 15 residues. CDR3 coding DNA: TGTGCCAGCAGCTTGACAGGGTTTACCTACAATGAGCAGTTCTTC. Translation: CASSLTGFTYNEQFF.

V usage is TRBV6-5 and J usage is TRBJ1-2; TRBD1 aligns across 9 bases. Trimming removed 8 bases from V and 6 bases from J; junction bases left unmatched: 1. There are 11 residues in the CDR3. Germline CDR1 and CDR2: MNHEY and SVGAGI. The chain's CDR3 is CASGQGNGYTF. The CDR3 DNA reads TGTGCCAGCGGACAGGGGAATGGCTACACCTTC.

The rearrangement links TRBV9 to TRBJ2-3, with 8 bases aligning to TRBD2. The CDR3 has 14 amino acids. The V and J ends lost 4 bases and 5 bases, in that order; junction bases with no gene match: 6. Germline CDR1 is SGDLS and CDR2 is YYNGEE. CDR3 DNA sequence: TGTGCCAGCAGCTTAGGACTAGCAGAAGATACGCAGTATTTT. This codes for CASSLGLAEDTQYF. The whole variable domain, remainder taken from reference TRBV9 and TRBJ2-3, is DSGVTQTPKHLITATGQRVTLRCSPRSGDLSVYWYQQSLDQGLQFLIQYYNGEERAKGNILERFSAQQFPDLHSELNLSSLELGDSALYFCASSLGLAEDTQYFGPGTRLTVL.

The CDR3 loop is CASSLGTSGLYEQFF. CDR3 bases: TGTGCCAGCAGCTTAGGGACTAGCGGGTTATATGAGCAGTTCTTC. The chain combines TRBV5-4 with TRBJ2-1; 12 nucleotides align to TRBD2. The CDR3 length is 15 residues. After removal of 2 bases from V and 8 bases from J, the junction contained 5 bases not matched to a gene. CDR1 SGHNT and CDR2 YYREEE come from the germline V gene (reference sequence).

This clone has at least ten counts. CDR3 DNA sequence: TGTGCCAGCAGTCTTCGGACTAGCGGGTTGGATGAGCAGTTCTTC. It is translated as CASSLRTSGLDEQFF. V usage is TRBV14 and J usage is TRBJ2-1; 11 nucleotides agree with TRBD2. V dropped 6 bases and J dropped 8; count of bases not matched to a gene: 9. The CDR3 extends over 15 amino acids. Germline lookup yields CDR1 SGHDN and CDR2 FVKESK.

The chain carries TRBV30 and TRBJ2-7; perhaps TRBD2 as D (5 bases). Germline V gene lookup returns CDR1 GTSNPN and CDR2 SVGIG (reference sequence). Deletions cut 5 bases from V and 4 bases from J, with 15 bases between. This CDR3 is 13 amino acids long. Here the CDR3 reads CAWGRSGGYEQYF. CDR3 nucleotide sequence: TGTGCCTGGGGGCGGTCGGGCGGGTACGAGCAGTACTTC.

In this sample, this clone turned up a few times. The J gene is TRBJ2-3, the V gene TRBV15; 7 nucleotides match TRBD2. The germline gives CDR1 LNHNV, CDR2 YYDKDF (reference sequence). The CDR3 sequence is 15 residues long. The trim removed 1 base at V and 6 bases at J, leaving 7 bases unmatched. CDR3 DNA: TGTGCCACCAGCAGAGGACTAGCCGAGTCGGATACGCAGTATTTT. The encoded protein is CATSRGLAESDTQYF. The full variable domain, completed using reference TRBV15 and TRBJ2-3, is DAMVIQNPRYQVTQFGKPVTLSCSQTLNHNVMYWYQQKSSQAPKLLFHYYDKDFNNEADTPDNFQSRRPNTSFCFLDIRSPGLGDTAMYLCATSRGLAESDTQYFGPGTRLTVL.

This chain links TRBV10-3 with TRBJ2-7; D perhaps matches TRBD2 (5 bases). Germline V gene data show CDR1 as ENHRY and CDR2 as SYGVKD. V lost 4 bases and J lost 2, with 12 bases in between. This CDR3 is 14 amino acids long. The DNA of the CDR3 is TGTGCCATCAGTGGATGGGGAGTTACCTACGAGCAGTACTTC. It yields the protein CAISGWGVTYEQYF.

V gene TRBV19 combines with J gene TRBJ2-5; D might be TRBD2 (5 bases). Germline-derived CDR1 and CDR2 are LNHDA and SQIVND (reference sequence). V was pared by 3 bases and J by 2 bases, with 10 bases between. The CDR3 loop spans 14 amino acids. CDR3 nucleotide sequence: TGTGCCAGTAGTATGGCACCGGGACAAGAGACCCAGTACTTC. Residues: CASSMAPGQETQYF.

This chain links TRBV19 with TRBJ1-2, with 7 bases identical to TRBD1. Germline V gene data show CDR1 as LNHDA and CDR2 as SQIVND (reference sequence). The junction had 3 bases not matched to a gene; V was cut back by 7 bases and J by 1 base. This CDR3 has 13 amino acids. The CDR3 nucleotides read TGTGCCAGTACGGGACAGATTAACTATGGCTACACCTTC. Its protein is CASTGQINYGYTF.

The rearrangement links TRBV14 to TRBJ2-2, with TRBD2 as a possible D gene (5 bases). Germline values: CDR1 SGHDN, CDR2 FVKESK. Deletions cut 1 base from V and 1 base from J, with 10 bases between. The CDR3 spans 16 residues. CDR3 nucleotide sequence: TGTGCCAGCAGCCAAGTGAGCGGTTTGAACACCGGGGAGCTGTTTTTT. Translating gives CASSQVSGLNTGELFF.

The rearrangement links TRBV21-1 to TRBJ2-5; TRBD1, as called in the table, went unchecked against the DNA. TRBV21-1 is annotated as a pseudogene. The CDR3 contains 15 residues. The CDR3 sequence: CASRREDRYQETQYF. For the CDR3, the DNA is TGTGCCAGCAGGCGAGAGGACAGATATCAAGAGACCCAGTACTTC.

The chain is built from TRBV29-1 and TRBJ1-1; D not certain. Trimming pared 4 bases from V and 1 base from J, leaving 7 bases between. CDR1 is SQVTM and CDR2 is ANQGSEA in the germline V gene. The CDR3 sequence is 12 residues long. The CDR3 reads CSVAEGNTEAFF. In DNA form, the CDR3 reads TGCAGCGTTGCGGAGGGGAACACTGAAGCTTTCTTT.

The chain combines TRBV7-2 with TRBJ2-3; TRBD2 matches 7 bases. CDR1 is SGHTA and CDR2 is FQGNSA in the germline V gene. V shed 4 bases, J shed 0 bases, and the junction held 10 bases outside the gene matches. The CDR3 extends over 17 amino acids. This chain's CDR3 is CASSSSGSTHSTDTQYF. DNA for the CDR3: TGTGCCAGCAGCTCTAGCGGTTCCACCCATAGCACAGATACGCAGTATTTT.

DNA of the CDR3: TGTGCCAGCAGCTTGATGGGACAGGCCCAAGAGACCCAGTACTTC. It yields the protein CASSLMGQAQETQYF. The V and J genes are TRBV11-2 and TRBJ2-5, with 8 bases fitting TRBD1. V dropped 3 bases and J dropped 1; count of bases not matched to a gene: 4. The CDR3 sequence is 15 residues long. From germline, CDR1 is SGHAT and CDR2 FQNNGV.

To note about this clone: Other DNA sequences in this specimen translate into the identical CDR3. The chain joins TRBV28 to TRBJ2-1; unclear D gene. V lost 5 bases and J lost 3, with 5 bases in between. This CDR3 comprises 12 residues. Germline loops: CDR1 MDHEN, CDR2 SYDVKM. The DNA of the CDR3 is TGTGCCAGCAGTCCCGTCTACAATGAGCAGTTCTTC. This gives the protein CASSPVYNEQFF.